One sample yielded the 32 T cell receptor beta chains listed below, sequenced in a study of post-analysis software for immune sequencing data. Broader study findings: In patients, a few TRBV segments were more frequent than in controls, with TRBV5-6, TRBV5-1 and TRBV20-1 among them.

Libraries were made from TCR beta cDNA, and they carried unique molecular identifiers. TCRdb ran MiXCR on the PCR reads and lists one entry per CDR3 protein. This table has about 810,000 distinct CDR3 sequences, roughly half appearing once. These receptors lack a known antigen. The specimen sequenced was blood. These receptors were collected from a girl under 18 with multiple sclerosis.

This clonotype has a handful of counts. The chain is built from TRBV5-1 and TRBJ2-5; D is ambiguous. CDR3 length: 14 residues. Germline lookup yields CDR1 SGHRS and CDR2 YFSETQ. The ends were cut back, 2 bases at V and 1 base at J, with 9 bases in the middle. The CDR3: CASSFSAVQETQYF. The CDR3, as DNA: TGCGCCAGCAGCTTTTCGGCAGTCCAAGAGACCCAGTACTTC.

This chain joins TRBV6-5 and TRBJ2-3; 9 positions match TRBD2. The trim removed 4 bases at V and 2 bases at J, leaving 4 bases unmatched. Germline assignment: CDR1 MNHEY and CDR2 SVGAGI. This CDR3 spans 15 amino acids. The CDR3, as DNA: TGTGCCAGCAGTTTGATAGCGGGGGCCACAGATACGCAGTATTTT. This gives the protein CASSLIAGATDTQYF.

The chain recombines TRBV20-1 with TRBJ2-1; tentatively, D is TRBD2 (7 bases). The J call may not be correct, given that the DNA end is closer to TRBJ2-7. The CDR3 has 14 residues. Germline CDR1 DFQATT, CDR2 SNEGSKA (reference sequence). CDR3 amino acids: CSAQTRGGYYEQYF. CDR3 in DNA: TGCAGTGCTCAAACTAGGGGGGGCTACTACGAGCAGTACTTC.

The genes are TRBV18 and TRBJ2-5; 7 bases are a match to TRBD1. V shed 4 bases and J 12 bases; nucleotides not matched to a gene: 5. The V gene's germline CDR1 is KGHSH and CDR2 LQKENI. The CDR3 loop spans 11 amino acids. CDR3 bases: TGTGCCAGCTCACGCGGACAGGATAAGTACTTC. Protein: CASSRGQDKYF.

V and J are TRBV12-3 or TRBV12-4 and TRBJ1-2; D may be TRBD1 (5 bases). The CDR3 runs 14 residues. Trimming shortened V by 4 bases and J by 5 bases, and 14 bases separated the two germline ends. CDR3 nucleotide sequence: TGTGCCAGCAGTTCCCCGGGGGAGGATTATGGCTACACCTTC. This gives the protein CASSSPGEDYGYTF.

The rearrangement joins TRBV5-1 to TRBJ2-1, with TRBD2 as a possible D gene (6 bases). V gave up 5 bases and J gave up 7 bases, with 19 bases separating them. The germline V gene encodes CDR1 SGHRS and CDR2 YFSETQ. CDR3 length: 15 amino acids. The DNA for the CDR3 is TGCGCCAGCAGTACCACACGGGGAGGCTCTAATGAGCAGTTCTTC. Its protein is CASSTTRGGSNEQFF. Full variable domain (missing parts from reference TRBV5-1 and TRBJ2-1): KAGVTQTPRYLIKTRGQQVTLSCSPISGHRSVSWYQQTPGQGLQFLFEYFSETQRNKGNFPGRFSGRQFSNSRSEMNVSTLELGDSALYLCASSTTRGGSNEQFFGPGTRLTVL.

The J gene is TRBJ2-7, the V gene TRBV5-1; TRBD1 matches 10 bases. Trimming removed 4 bases from V and 5 bases from J; junction bases left unmatched: 9. Germline-derived CDR1 and CDR2 are SGHRS and YFSETQ. This CDR3 has 15 amino acids. In DNA, the CDR3 is TGCGCCAGCAGCCCGCCCGGGACAGGGGTCCACGAGCAGTACTTC. Translated: CASSPPGTGVHEQYF.

This clonotype was observed a handful of times. The rearrangement joins TRBV29-1 to TRBJ2-5; TRBD1 is a possible D gene (5 bases). This CDR3 region has 13 residues. Germline loops: CDR1 SQVTM, CDR2 ANQGSEA. Trimming removed 7 bases at V and 4 bases at J, with 16 bases between. The CDR3 nucleotides read TGCAGCGCCGATACAGGTTGGGGAGAGACCCAGTACTTC. It codes for CSADTGWGETQYF.

As for this clonotype: At one of its ends the junction is not consistent with the germline gene, which may arise from a read error. The gene calls are TRBV20-1 and TRBJ2-1; possibly TRBD2 for D (6 bases). Germline V gives CDR1 DFQATT, CDR2 SNEGSKA (reference sequence). The CDR3 is made up of 13 amino acids. The CDR3 nucleotides are TGCAGTGCGAGAGAGGAGGGGATGAATGAGCAGTTCTTC. Protein: CSAREEGMNEQFF.

The chain couples TRBV20-1 to TRBJ2-5, with D hard to call. The ends were cut back, 3 bases at V and 0 bases at J, with 14 bases in the middle. The CDR3 contains 15 residues. Looked up from germline, CDR1 is DFQATT and CDR2 is SNEGSKA (reference sequence). The CDR3 coding sequence is TGCAGTGCTAGCCGAACTGGCCGGTACCAAGAGACCCAGTACTTC. Its translation is CSASRTGRYQETQYF.

This clonotype has just a few counts. The chain employs TRBV12-3 or TRBV12-4 and TRBJ2-1, with 7 bases lining up with TRBD2. The CDR3 loop spans 16 amino acids. After removal of 5 bases from V and 2 bases from J, the junction contained 9 bases not matched to a gene. Here the CDR3 DNA reads TGTGCCAGCAGTCCTAGCGGAGGGCGAACCTACAATGAGCAGTTCTTC. It specifies CASSPSGGRTYNEQFF.

V is TRBV20-1 and J is TRBJ2-5; the D gene could be TRBD1 or TRBD2 (5 bases each). Per germline, CDR1 DFQATT and CDR2 SNEGSKA (reference sequence). The CDR3 spans 14 residues. The V gene lost 3 bases and the J gene lost 3 bases, with 14 bases spanning the gap. CDR3 loop: CSASFGDLEETQYF. The CDR3 DNA sequence: TGCAGTGCTAGCTTCGGGGACCTAGAAGAGACCCAGTACTTC.

This sequence joins TRBV20-1 and TRBJ2-7; TRBD1 is a possible D gene (6 bases). The CDR3 spans 13 residues. V lost 7 bases and J 0 bases, leaving 13 bases between the germline ends. The V gene's germline CDR1 is DFQATT and CDR2 SNEGSKA (reference sequence). CDR3 region: CSVKTGPSYEQYF. In DNA, the CDR3 is TGCAGTGTTAAGACAGGCCCCTCCTACGAGCAGTACTTC.

This clonotype was found a few times. A junction boundary mismatches the germline segment, possibly from a read error. The rearrangement uses TRBV4-1 and TRBJ2-5; D is undetermined. Germline-derived CDR1 and CDR2 are MGHRA and YSYEKL. The CDR3 has 18 amino acids. The CDR3 protein is CASSQEAWLGRDQETQYF. The CDR3 DNA is TGCGCTAGCAGCCAAGAAGCCTGGCTGGGTAGGGACCAAGAGACCCAGTACTTC.

This chain links TRBV14 with TRBJ2-1, with 9 bases matching TRBD2. The germline V gene encodes CDR1 SGHDN and CDR2 FVKESK. This CDR3 region has 15 residues. With 6 bases clipped from V and 9 bases from J, the junction kept 12 bases outside the gene matches. CDR3 coding DNA: TGTGCCAGCAGTTTAGCGGGGGAGCGAGCTAGTGAGCAGTTCTTC. This encodes CASSLAGERASEQFF.

V gene TRBV5-1 combines with J gene TRBJ2-3; D possibly corresponds to TRBD1 (6 bases). V was shortened by 7 bases and J by 2 bases, with 14 bases between the two germline ends. Looked up from germline, CDR1 is SGHRS and CDR2 is YFSETQ. The CDR3 is 14 amino acids. The CDR3, as DNA: TGCGCCAGCTCAGGACAGAGCAACACAGATACGCAGTATTTT. Translating gives CASSGQSNTDTQYF.

The rearrangement links TRBV9 to TRBJ1-4; D remains ambiguous. Germline CDR1 SGDLS, CDR2 YYNGEE. V shed 0 bases and J shed 8 bases, with 11 bases lying between them. The CDR3 runs to 14 residues. The CDR3 DNA reads as TGTGCCAGCAGCGTAGGAGGGATGCAGGAAAAACTGTTTTTT. Translating it yields CASSVGGMQEKLFF.

The genes are TRBV7-7 and TRBJ2-6, with TRBD2 matching over 8 bases. This CDR3 spans 17 amino acids. Germline values: CDR1 SSHAT, CDR2 FNYEAQ (reference sequence). V was pared by 8 bases and J by 0 bases, with 9 bases of the junction left unmatched. The CDR3 is CASRGGGFFSGANVLTF. CDR3 in DNA: TGTGCCAGCCGGGGGGGAGGATTCTTCTCTGGGGCCAACGTCCTGACTTTC.

The rearrangement links TRBV7-9 to TRBJ1-1; D uncertain. Trimming took off 10 bases at V and 3 bases at J, with 3 bases between the two ends. This CDR3 contains 9 residues. Germline V lookup: CDR1 SEHNR, CDR2 FQNEAQ (reference sequence). CDR3 in DNA: TGTGCCATCGACACTGAAGCTTTCTTT. Its translation: CAIDTEAFF.

This clonotype was seen only a few times. The CDR3 reads CSARARAGRLYNEQFF. The CDR3 DNA sequence: TGCAGTGCTAGAGCTAGGGCGGGCCGGTTATACAATGAGCAGTTCTTC. This rearrangement joins TRBV20-1 to TRBJ2-1; D is possibly TRBD2 (5 bases). The length of the CDR3 is 16 residues. Trimming shortened V by 1 base and J by 4 bases, and 17 bases separated the two germline ends. Germline loops: CDR1 DFQATT, CDR2 SNEGSKA (reference sequence).

The chain joins TRBV7-3 to TRBJ2-3; the D is unclear. Between the trimmed V and J ends, which lost 2 bases and 4 bases, there was a span of 13 bases. This CDR3 contains 15 residues. Germline assignment: CDR1 SGHTA and CDR2 FQGTGA. The DNA of the CDR3 is TGTGCCAGCAGCTTATCCGGAGCGCTCTCAGATACGCAGTATTTT. Amino acid sequence: CASSLSGALSDTQYF.

The V and J genes are TRBV12-3 or TRBV12-4 and TRBJ2-3; D gene uncertain. V was cut by 8 bases and J by 3 bases, with 9 bases left in between. The length of the CDR3 is 12 residues. The CDR3 bases are TGTGCCAGCCGATACCGTACAGATACGCAGTATTTT. Translating it yields CASRYRTDTQYF.

The rearrangement links TRBV27 to TRBJ1-2; 9 bases match TRBD1. CDR3 length: 13 residues. The trim removed 6 bases at V and 8 bases at J, leaving 7 bases unmatched. Germline values: CDR1 MNHEY, CDR2 SMNVEV (reference sequence). The CDR3 region is CASSPDRGEGYTF. Written as DNA, the CDR3 is TGTGCCAGCAGCCCGGACAGGGGAGAAGGCTACACCTTC.

The V call is TRBV5-1, the J call TRBJ1-1, with 10 bases aligning to TRBD1. CDR1 is SGHRS, CDR2 YFSETQ, per germline. This CDR3 is 15 amino acids long. The V gene end was trimmed by 4 bases and the J gene end by 1 base; junction bases not matched to a gene: 4. CDR3 amino acids: CASSGRDRGNTEAFF. In DNA form, the CDR3 reads TGCGCCAGCAGCGGCCGGGACAGGGGGAACACTGAAGCTTTCTTT.

Of note for this clonotype: One end of the junction does not line up with germline, which may come from a read error. The chain joins TRBV20-1 to TRBJ2-1, with 9 bases matching TRBD2. Germline lookup yields CDR1 DFQATT and CDR2 SNEGSKA (reference sequence). The CDR3 sequence is 14 residues long. CDR3 sequence reads: CSASGLASCNEQFF. CDR3 sequence (DNA): TGCAGTGCTAGCGGACTAGCGTCCTGCAATGAGCAGTTCTTC.

The chain couples TRBV12-3 or TRBV12-4 to TRBJ2-5; no firm D call. The DNA end is a closer match to TRBJ2-7, so the J assignment may be wrong. The CDR3 runs 14 residues. The CDR3 DNA reads TGTGCCAGCAGTTCGCGGCCCCCTTCCTACGAGCAGTACTTC. It codes for CASSSRPPSYEQYF.

V gene TRBV9 combines with J gene TRBJ2-5; D remains unclear. There are 13 residues in the CDR3. The germline V gene has CDR1 SGDLS and CDR2 YYNGEE. V dropped 0 bases and J dropped 5 bases, with 8 bases sitting between them. The CDR3 DNA follows: TGTGCCAGCAGCGTAGATGCTGGGGAGACCCAGTACTTC. It specifies CASSVDAGETQYF.

V is TRBV6-2 or TRBV6-3 and J is TRBJ2-7; a possible D gene is TRBD1 (5 bases). Trimming stripped 5 bases from V and 7 bases from J, with 15 bases between. Germline V gives CDR1 MNHEY, CDR2 SVGEGT. The CDR3 runs 13 residues. CDR3 region: CASSPQGSNEQYF. The CDR3 nucleotides are TGTGCCAGCAGTCCCCAGGGTTCCAATGAGCAGTACTTC.

In its sample, this clonotype was seen a few times. The chain links TRBV10-3 to TRBJ2-1, with TRBD2 identical over 8 bases. The CDR3 is 20 residues long. The J segment lost 5 bases and the V segment lost 3 bases, leaving 21 bases of the junction unmatched. Germline CDR1 reads ENHRY; CDR2 reads SYGVKD. CDR3 sequence: CAISEYGLAGGPLLHNEQFF. The CDR3 nucleotides read TGTGCCATCAGTGAATATGGACTAGCAGGAGGGCCTCTGTTACACAATGAGCAGTTCTTC.

This clonotype was counted between two and nine times. The chain recombines TRBV20-1 with TRBJ1-6; D remains ambiguous. V lost 4 bases to trimming and J lost 5 bases, with 6 bases between them. The germline gives CDR1 DFQATT, CDR2 SNEGSKA (reference sequence). The CDR3 covers 12 residues. The CDR3 reads CSATGDNSPLHF. The CDR3 DNA reads as TGCAGTGCTACAGGCGATAATTCACCCCTCCACTTT.

V gene TRBV6-5 combines with J gene TRBJ2-4, with TRBD2 matching 7 bases. Germline trimming cut 2 bases from V and 1 base from J; bases unmatched to any gene: 8. This CDR3 comprises 17 residues. CDR1 is MNHEY and CDR2 is SVGAGI in the germline V gene. The chain's CDR3 is CASSYASGRGAKNIQYF. CDR3 nucleotide sequence: TGTGCCAGCAGTTACGCCTCTGGGCGGGGGGCCAAAAACATTCAGTACTTC.

This clonotype was picked up a small number of times. The gene calls are TRBV20-1 and TRBJ2-3, with 13 bases that match TRBD2. This CDR3 region has 15 residues. The germline V gene has CDR1 DFQATT and CDR2 SNEGSKA (reference sequence). After removal of 3 bases from V and 5 bases from J, the junction contained 5 bases not matched to a gene. CDR3 sequence: CSARGTSGVIDTQYF. DNA of the CDR3: TGCAGTGCTAGGGGGACTAGCGGGGTGATAGATACGCAGTATTTT.